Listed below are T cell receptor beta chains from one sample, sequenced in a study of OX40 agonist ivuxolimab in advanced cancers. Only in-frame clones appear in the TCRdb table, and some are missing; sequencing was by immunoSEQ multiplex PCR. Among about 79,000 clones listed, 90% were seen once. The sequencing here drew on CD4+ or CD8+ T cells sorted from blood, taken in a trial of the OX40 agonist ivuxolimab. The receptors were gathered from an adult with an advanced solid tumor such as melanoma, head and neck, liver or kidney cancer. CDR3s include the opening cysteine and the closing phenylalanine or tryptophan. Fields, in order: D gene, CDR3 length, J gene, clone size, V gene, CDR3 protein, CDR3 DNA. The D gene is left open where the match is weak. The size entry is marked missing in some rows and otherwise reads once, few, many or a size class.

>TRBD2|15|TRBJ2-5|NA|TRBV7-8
CASSYRTSGEETQYF
TGTGCCAGCAGCTACCGGACTAGCGGGGAAGAGACCCAGTACTTC
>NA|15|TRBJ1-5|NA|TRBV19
CASSPTFAPNQPQHF
TGTGCCAGTAGTCCTACCTTTGCTCCCAATCAGCCCCAGCATTTT
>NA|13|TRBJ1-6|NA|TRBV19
CASTDDIGSPLHF
TGTGCCAGTACGGACGACATCGGGTCACCCCTCCACTTT
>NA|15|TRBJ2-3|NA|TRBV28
CASSGPGEGTDTQYF
TGTGCCAGCAGTGGGCCCGGGGAGGGCACAGATACGCAGTATTTT
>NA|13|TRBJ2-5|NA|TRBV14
CASSRDPMETQYF
TGTGCCAGCAGCCGGGACCCCATGGAGACCCAGTACTTC
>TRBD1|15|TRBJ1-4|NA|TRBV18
CASSPPGQGNEKLFF
TGTGCCAGCTCACCACCTGGACAGGGTAATGAAAAACTGTTTTTT
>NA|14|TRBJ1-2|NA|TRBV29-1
CSASGGRGAYGYTF
TGCAGCGCCTCGGGCGGCCGAGGAGCCTATGGCTACACCTTC
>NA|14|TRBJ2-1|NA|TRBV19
CASSIRTVYNEQFF
TGTGCCAGTAGTATCCGGACTGTATACAATGAGCAGTTCTTC
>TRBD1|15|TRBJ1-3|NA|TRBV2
CASTTRTGRGNTIYF
TGTGCCAGCACGACTAGGACAGGACGGGGAAACACCATATATTTT
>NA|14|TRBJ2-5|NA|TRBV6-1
CASTLLWAQETQYF
TGTGCCAGCACACTCCTTTGGGCGCAAGAGACCCAGTACTTC
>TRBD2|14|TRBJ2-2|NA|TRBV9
CASSVTGLAGELFF
TGTGCCAGCAGCGTAACGGGACTAGCCGGGGAGCTGTTTTTT
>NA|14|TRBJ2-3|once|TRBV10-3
CAISNGVEADTQYF
TGTGCCATCAGCAACGGAGTAGAGGCAGATACGCAGTATTTT
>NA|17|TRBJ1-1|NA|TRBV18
CASSPNLQGGMNTEAFF
TGTGCCAGCTCACCGAATTTACAGGGTGGAATGAACACTGAAGCTTTCTTT
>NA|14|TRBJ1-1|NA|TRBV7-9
CASSLEAGRSSAFF
TGTGCCAGCAGCTTAGAGGCGGGCCGATCCTCCGCTTTCTTT
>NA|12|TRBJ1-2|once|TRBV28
CASSTGKVGYTF
TGTGCCAGCAGTACAGGGAAGGTTGGCTACACCTTC
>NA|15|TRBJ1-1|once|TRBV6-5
CASSYSRGGSTEAFF
TGTGCCAGCAGTTACTCAAGAGGAGGGAGCACTGAAGCTTTCTTT
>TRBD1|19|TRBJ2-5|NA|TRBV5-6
CASSPYHPPGQPYQETQYF
TGTGCCAGCAGCCCCTATCACCCCCCGGGACAGCCGTACCAAGAGACCCAGTACTTC
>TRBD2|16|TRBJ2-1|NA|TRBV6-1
CASSEAASGGVNEQFF
TGTGCCAGCAGTGAAGCAGCCAGCGGGGGGGTCAATGAGCAGTTCTTC
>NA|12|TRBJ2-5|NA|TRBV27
CASSRAGETQYF
TGTGCCAGCAGTCGGGCGGGGGAGACCCAGTACTTC
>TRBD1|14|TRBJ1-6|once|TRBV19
CASQSGTGNSPLHF
TGTGCCAGCCAGTCCGGGACAGGCAATTCACCCCTCCACTTT
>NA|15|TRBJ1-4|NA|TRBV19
CASSPSVRAHEKLFF
TGTGCCAGTAGTCCCAGTGTAAGGGCACATGAAAAACTGTTTTTT
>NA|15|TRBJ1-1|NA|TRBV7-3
CASSLRELRSTEAFF
TGTGCCAGCAGCCTCCGGGAGCTTAGGAGCACTGAAGCTTTCTTT
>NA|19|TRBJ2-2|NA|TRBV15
CATSSGPGQPFGDRGELFF
TGTGCCACCAGTAGCGGGCCGGGACAGCCCTTTGGGGACCGCGGGGAGCTGTTTTTT
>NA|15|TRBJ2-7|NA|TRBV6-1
CASSENADGSYEQYF
TGTGCCAGCAGTGAAAATGCGGACGGATCCTACGAGCAGTACTTC
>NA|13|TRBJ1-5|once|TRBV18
CASSPSGNQPQHF
TGTGCCAGCTCACCATCAGGGAATCAGCCCCAGCATTTT
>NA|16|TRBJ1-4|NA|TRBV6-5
CASSYSDSSTNEKLFF
TGTGCCAGCAGTTACTCGGACAGTTCCACTAATGAAAAACTGTTTTTT
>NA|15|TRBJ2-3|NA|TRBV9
CASSVGEPSTDTQYF
TGTGCCAGCAGCGTAGGGGAACCCAGCACAGATACGCAGTATTTT
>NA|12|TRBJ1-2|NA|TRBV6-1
CASSEVGYGYTF
TGTGCCAGCAGTGAAGTCGGCTATGGCTACACCTTC
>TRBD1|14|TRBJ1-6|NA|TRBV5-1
CASSIGTATSPLHF
TGCGCCAGCAGCATAGGGACAGCGACATCACCCCTCCACTTT
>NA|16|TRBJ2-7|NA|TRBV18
CASSPPGALGVYEQYF
TGTGCCAGCTCACCCCCTGGGGCGCTGGGGGTTTACGAGCAGTACTTC
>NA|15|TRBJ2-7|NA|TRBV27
CASSLKGHPNYEQYF
TGTGCCAGCAGTTTAAAGGGACACCCTAACTACGAGCAGTACTTC
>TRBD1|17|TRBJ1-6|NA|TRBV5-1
CASSLDSGGSYNSPLHF
TGCGCCAGCAGCTTGGATTCAGGGGGCTCCTATAATTCACCCCTCCACTTT
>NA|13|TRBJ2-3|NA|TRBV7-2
CASSLQWTDTQYF
TGTGCCAGCAGCTTACAATGGACAGATACGCAGTATTTT
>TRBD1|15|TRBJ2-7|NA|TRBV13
CASSFRQGAYYEQYF
TGTGCCAGCAGCTTCCGACAGGGGGCATACTACGAGCAGTACTTC
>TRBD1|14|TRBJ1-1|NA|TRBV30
CAGNTGGIWTEAFF
TGTGCCGGAAACACAGGGGGCATTTGGACTGAAGCTTTCTTT
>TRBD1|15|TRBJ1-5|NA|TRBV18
CASSPDRGGGQPQHF
TGTGCCAGCTCACCAGACAGGGGGGGAGGTCAGCCCCAGCATTTT
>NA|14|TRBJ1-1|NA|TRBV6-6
CASSPQGGATEAFF
TGTGCCAGCAGCCCACAGGGAGGCGCCACTGAAGCTTTCTTT
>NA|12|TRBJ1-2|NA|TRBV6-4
CASSDPPGGYTF
TGTGCCAGCAGTGACCCACCGGGGGGCTACACCTTC
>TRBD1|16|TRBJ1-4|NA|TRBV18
CASSPRTGTGNEKLFF
TGTGCCAGCTCACCTCGGACCGGGACAGGGAATGAAAAACTGTTTTTT
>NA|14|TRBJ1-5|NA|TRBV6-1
CASSHDSSNQPQHF
TGTGCCAGCAGCCACGACAGTAGCAATCAGCCCCAGCATTTT
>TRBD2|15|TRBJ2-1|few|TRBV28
CASSPTSGGHLEQFF
TGTGCCAGCAGCCCGACTAGCGGGGGGCATCTTGAGCAGTTCTTC
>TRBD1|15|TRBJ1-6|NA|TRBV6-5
CASSRSTGGNSPLHF
TGTGCCAGCAGCCGATCGACAGGGGGCAATTCACCCCTCCACTTT
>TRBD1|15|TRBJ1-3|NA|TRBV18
CASSPGTGSGNTIYF
TGTGCCAGCTCACCGGGGACAGGCTCTGGAAACACCATATATTTT
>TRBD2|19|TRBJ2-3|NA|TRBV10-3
CAISDSTSGADTSTDTQYF
TGTGCCATCAGTGACTCGACTAGCGGGGCGGACACTAGCACAGATACGCAGTATTTT
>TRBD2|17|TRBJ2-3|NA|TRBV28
CASSFQTQVAGGDTQYF
TGTGCCAGCAGTTTTCAGACTCAAGTGGCGGGGGGAGATACGCAGTATTTT
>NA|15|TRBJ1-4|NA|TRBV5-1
CASSWGIQGSEKLFF
TGCGCCAGCAGCTGGGGGATCCAGGGGAGCGAAAAACTGTTTTTT
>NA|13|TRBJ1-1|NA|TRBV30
CAWSVLGAAEAFF
TGTGCCTGGAGTGTTTTGGGGGCGGCTGAAGCTTTCTTT
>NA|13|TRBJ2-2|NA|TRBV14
CASSQWNTGELFF
TGTGCCAGCAGCCAATGGAACACCGGGGAGCTGTTTTTT
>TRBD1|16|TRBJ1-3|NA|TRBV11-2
CASRQDQGAAGNTIYF
TGTGCCAGCAGGCAAGATCAGGGGGCCGCTGGAAACACCATATATTTT
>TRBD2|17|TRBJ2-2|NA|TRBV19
CASSTSSGGPLTGELFF
TGTGCCAGTAGTACCTCTAGCGGGGGGCCTTTAACCGGGGAGCTGTTTTTT
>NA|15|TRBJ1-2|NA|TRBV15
CATSLLTGGAYGYTF
TGTGCCACCAGCCTACTCACGGGGGGGGCCTATGGCTACACCTTC
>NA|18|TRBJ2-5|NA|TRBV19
CASSLGRGTFGSRETQYF
TGTGCCAGTAGTCTAGGGAGAGGGACCTTTGGTAGTCGGGAGACCCAGTACTTC
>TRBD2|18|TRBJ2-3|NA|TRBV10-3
CAITDLTGTSGGADTQYF
TGTGCCATCACCGACCTAACCGGGACTAGCGGGGGGGCTGATACGCAGTATTTT
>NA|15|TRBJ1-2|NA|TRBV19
CASSIPGARNYGYTF
TGTGCCAGTAGTATCCCGGGGGCAAGAAACTATGGCTACACCTTC
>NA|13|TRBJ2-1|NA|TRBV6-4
CASSVSTYNEQFF
TGTGCCAGCAGTGTTTCGACCTACAATGAGCAGTTCTTC